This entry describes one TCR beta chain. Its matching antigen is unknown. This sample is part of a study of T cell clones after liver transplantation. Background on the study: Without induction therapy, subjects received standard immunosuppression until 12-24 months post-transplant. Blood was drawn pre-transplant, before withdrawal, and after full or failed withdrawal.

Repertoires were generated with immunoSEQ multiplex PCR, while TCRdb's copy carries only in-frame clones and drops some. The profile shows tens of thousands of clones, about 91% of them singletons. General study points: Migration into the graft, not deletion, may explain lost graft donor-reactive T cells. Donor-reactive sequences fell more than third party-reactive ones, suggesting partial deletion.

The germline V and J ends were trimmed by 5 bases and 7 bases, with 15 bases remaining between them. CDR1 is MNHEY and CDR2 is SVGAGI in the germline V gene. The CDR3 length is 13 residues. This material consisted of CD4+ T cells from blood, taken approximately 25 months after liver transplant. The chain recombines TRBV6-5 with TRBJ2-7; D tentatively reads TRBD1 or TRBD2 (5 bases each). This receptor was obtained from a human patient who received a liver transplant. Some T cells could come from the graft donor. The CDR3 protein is CASSTRDQGEQYF. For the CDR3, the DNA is TGTGCCAGCAGTACACGGGACCAGGGAGAGCAGTACTTC.